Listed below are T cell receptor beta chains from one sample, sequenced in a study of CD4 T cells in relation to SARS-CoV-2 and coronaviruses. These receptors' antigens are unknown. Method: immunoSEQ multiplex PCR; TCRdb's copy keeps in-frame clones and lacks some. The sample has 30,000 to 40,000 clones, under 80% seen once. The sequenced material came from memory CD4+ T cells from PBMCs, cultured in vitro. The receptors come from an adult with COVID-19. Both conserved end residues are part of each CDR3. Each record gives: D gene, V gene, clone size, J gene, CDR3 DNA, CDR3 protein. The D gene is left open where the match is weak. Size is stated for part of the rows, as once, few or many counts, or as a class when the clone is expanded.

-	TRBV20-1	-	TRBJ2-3	TGCAGTGCGAGAGGGGAAGATACGCAGTATTTT	CSARGEDTQYF
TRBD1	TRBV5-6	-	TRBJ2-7	TGTGCCAGCAGCATCGGGACAGGGGCCTACGAGCAGTACTTC	CASSIGTGAYEQYF
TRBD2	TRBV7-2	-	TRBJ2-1	TGTGCCAGCAGCTTAGACGGGAGGGGGGCATACAATGAGCAGTTCTTC	CASSLDGRGAYNEQFF
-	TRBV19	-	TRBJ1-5	TGTGCCGTAGCCCGGGAGCCCCTCGGGCCCCAGCATTTT	CAVAREPLGPQHF
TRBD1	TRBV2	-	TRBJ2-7	TGTGCCACCCAGCCCGGACAGGGTTCCTACGAGCAGTACTTC	CATQPGQGSYEQYF
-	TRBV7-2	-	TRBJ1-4	TGTGCCAGCAGCTTAGGGCCTTTTGGGGGGCTAGGTGAAAAACTGTTTTTT	CASSLGPFGGLGEKLFF
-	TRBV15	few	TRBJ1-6	TGTGCCACCAGCAGAGATGTTACGGGGAGTTCACCCCTCCACTTT	CATSRDVTGSSPLHF
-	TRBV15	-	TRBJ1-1	TGTGCCACCAGCATAAGCAGGGCGAACACTGAAGCTTTCTTT	CATSISRANTEAFF
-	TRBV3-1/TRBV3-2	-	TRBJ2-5	TGTGCCAGCAGCCCGTCTAGTGGGATGGCAGGTGAGACCCAGTACTTC	CASSPSSGMAGETQYF
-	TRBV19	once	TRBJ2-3	TGTGCCAGTAGTATCCGGGGGAGCACAGATACGCAGTATTTT	CASSIRGSTDTQYF
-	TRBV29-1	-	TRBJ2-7	TGCAGCGGCGGGACATCCTACGAGCAGTACTTC	CSGGTSYEQYF
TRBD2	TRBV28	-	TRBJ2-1	TGTGCCAGCAGAAACAGCGGACTAGCGGACTACAATGAGCAGTTCTTC	CASRNSGLADYNEQFF
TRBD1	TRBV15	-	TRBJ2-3	TGTGCCACCAGCAGCCCACAGGGGCGCCCCACAGATACGCAGTATTTT	CATSSPQGRPTDTQYF
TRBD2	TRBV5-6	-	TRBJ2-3	TGTGCCAGCTTTGCGGGAGGGGCAGATACGCAGTATTTT	CASFAGGADTQYF
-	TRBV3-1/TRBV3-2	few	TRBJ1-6	TGTGCCAGCAGCGCCGGACAGCTCTATAATTCACCCCTCCACTTT	CASSAGQLYNSPLHF
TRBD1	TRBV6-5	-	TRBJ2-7	TGTGCCAGCAGTTGGGACAGGGGATACGAGCAGTACTTC	CASSWDRGYEQYF
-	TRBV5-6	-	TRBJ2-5	TGTGCCAGCAGCGGACCCCCCCAAGAGACCCAGTACTTC	CASSGPPQETQYF
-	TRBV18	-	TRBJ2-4	TGTGCCAGCTCACCACCGTCAGGAACCAAAAACATTCAGTACTTC	CASSPPSGTKNIQYF
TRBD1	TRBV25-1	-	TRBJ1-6	TGTGCCAGCAACTTAGGGGGCAATTCACCCCTCCACTTT	CASNLGGNSPLHF
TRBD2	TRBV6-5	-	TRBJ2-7	TGTGCCAGCAGCTCCGGGACTAGCGCCTACGAGCAGTACTTC	CASSSGTSAYEQYF
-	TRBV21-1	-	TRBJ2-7	TGTGCCAGCAGCAAAATTGTGGAGCAAACTACTGAGGGCTACGAGCAGTACTTC	CASSKIVEQTTEGYEQYF
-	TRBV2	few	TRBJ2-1	TGTGCCAGCACCCTTAACTCCTACAATGAGCAGTTCTTC	CASTLNSYNEQFF
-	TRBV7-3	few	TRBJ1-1	TGTGCCAGCAGCTGGACGGGACCGCTGAACACTGAAGCTTTCTTT	CASSWTGPLNTEAFF
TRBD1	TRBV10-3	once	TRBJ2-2	TGTGCCATCAGTGAGACAGGGGGCGCCGGGGAGCTGTTTTTT	CAISETGGAGELFF
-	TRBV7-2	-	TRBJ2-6	TGTGCCAGCAGCTTAGGGGCGGGTTCTGGGGCCAACGTCCTGACTTTC	CASSLGAGSGANVLTF
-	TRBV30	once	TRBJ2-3	TGTGCCTGGAGTGTACGGCAGGCCACAGATACGCAGTATTTT	CAWSVRQATDTQYF
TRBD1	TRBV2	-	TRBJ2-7	TGTGCCAGCAGTTTCCGGGAAGGCGGACAGGGGGACCTCGAGCAGTACTTC	CASSFREGGQGDLEQYF
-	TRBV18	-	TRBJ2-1	TGTGCCAGCTCACCACCGACGTACGACAAGGATGAGCAGTTCTTC	CASSPPTYDKDEQFF
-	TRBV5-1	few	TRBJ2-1	TGCGCCAGCAGCTTGGAGGCCGGGTTCAATGAGCAGTTCTTC	CASSLEAGFNEQFF
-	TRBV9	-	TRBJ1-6	TGTGCCAGCAGCGCCCGGGACTTCAATTCACCCCTCCACTTT	CASSARDFNSPLHF
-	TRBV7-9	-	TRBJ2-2	TGTGCCAGCAGCTTACTGGGTAACACCGGGGAGCTGTTTTTT	CASSLLGNTGELFF
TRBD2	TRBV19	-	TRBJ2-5	TGTGCCAGTAGTTCGCCCGGGACTAGCGGGACAGAGACCCAGTACTTC	CASSSPGTSGTETQYF
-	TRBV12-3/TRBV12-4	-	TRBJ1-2	TGTGCCAGCAGTTACAGCGAACATGGCTACACCTTC	CASSYSEHGYTF
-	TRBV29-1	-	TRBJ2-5	TGCAGCGTTGGGAGGGTAAAAGAGACCCAGTACTTC	CSVGRVKETQYF
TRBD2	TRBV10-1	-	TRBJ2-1	TGCGCCAGCAGTGACGCCGTCTCGGGACTAGCAGACAATGAGCAGTTCTTC	CASSDAVSGLADNEQFF
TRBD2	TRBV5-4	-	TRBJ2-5	TGTGCCAGCAGCTTGAGGGTAGCGGGTCAAGAGACCCAGTACTTC	CASSLRVAGQETQYF
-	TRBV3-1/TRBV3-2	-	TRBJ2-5	TGTGCCAGCAGCCAAGATCCGCAGGAAGAGACCCAGTACTTC	CASSQDPQEETQYF
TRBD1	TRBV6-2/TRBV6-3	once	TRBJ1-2	TGTGCCAGCAGTCGCCCGGGACAGGGGAAATACGGCTACACCTTC	CASSRPGQGKYGYTF
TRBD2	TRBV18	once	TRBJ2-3	TGTGCCAGCTCACCATCAACCGGGACTAGCGGGTCAGATACGCAGTATTTT	CASSPSTGTSGSDTQYF
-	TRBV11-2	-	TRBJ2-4	TGTGCCAGCAGCTTAATCGGGGATCTTGGAAACATTCAGTACTTC	CASSLIGDLGNIQYF
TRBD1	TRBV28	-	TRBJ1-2	TGTGCCAGCAGCGACGGGACAGTTCCTGGTGGCTACACCTTC	CASSDGTVPGGYTF
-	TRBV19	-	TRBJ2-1	TGTGCCAGTAGACCCCTGACGTCGGCCTACAATGAGCAGTTCTTC	CASRPLTSAYNEQFF
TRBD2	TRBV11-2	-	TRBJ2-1	TGTGCCAGCAGCTCAGTAAAAATTAGCGGGAGGGGATACAATGAGCAGTTCTTC	CASSSVKISGRGYNEQFF
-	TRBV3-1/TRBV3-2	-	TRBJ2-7	TGTGCCAGCAGCCACAGGGGCCTCACCTACGAGCAGTACTTC	CASSHRGLTYEQYF
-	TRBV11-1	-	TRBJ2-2	TGTGCCAGCAGCCCCTGGGGTCGGAACACCGGGGAGCTGTTTTTT	CASSPWGRNTGELFF
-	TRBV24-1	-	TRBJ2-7	TGTGCCACCAGTGAGCCGGCCTCCTACGAGCAGTACTTC	CATSEPASYEQYF
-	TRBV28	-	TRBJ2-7	TGTGCCAGCAGCTCCGTTAGCGAGCTGCTAGGCGAGCAGTACTTC	CASSSVSELLGEQYF
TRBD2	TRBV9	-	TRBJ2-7	TGTGCCAGCAGCATACAAGCGGGAGCGGGCTACGAGCAGTACTTC	CASSIQAGAGYEQYF
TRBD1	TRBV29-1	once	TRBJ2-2	TGCAGCGCCCCTTCGCCAACAGGGGTTAACACCGGGGAGCTGTTTTTT	CSAPSPTGVNTGELFF
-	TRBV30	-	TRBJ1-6	TGTGCCTGGAGTCTTAGTCGGCTCCAGAGCTCCTATAATTCACCCCTCCACTTT	CAWSLSRLQSSYNSPLHF
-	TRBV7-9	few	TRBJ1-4	TGTGCCAGCTCCTTGTCCAGGCAGGGCTCTGAAAAACTGTTTTTT	CASSLSRQGSEKLFF
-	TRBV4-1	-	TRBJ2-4	TGCGCCAGCAGCCACCAGGCAACGAAGTCTGTAGCCAAAAACATTCAGTACTTC	CASSHQATKSVAKNIQYF
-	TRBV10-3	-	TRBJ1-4	TGTGCCATCAGTCCTACCGGGACGTCGCTTGAAAAACTGTTTTTT	CAISPTGTSLEKLFF